These 5 T cell receptor beta chains share one sample of origin, sequenced in a study of T cell responses to AZD1222 COVID-19 vaccine. Profiled with immunoSEQ multiplex PCR; TCRdb holds only in-frame clones, not every one. This table has approximately 140,000 clones, 70% to 90% appearing once. Sequencing was performed on peripheral blood, taken on day 0 of AZD1222 vaccination. The source is an adult in good health.

A few counts support this clone. The gene calls are TRBV7-9 and TRBJ2-7; D remains unclear. Trimming cost V 0 bases and J 5 bases, with 14 bases left between them. CDR3 size: 15 residues. Germline CDR1 reads SEHNR; CDR2 reads FQNEAQ (reference sequence). The CDR3 nucleotides are TGTGCCAGCAGCTTAGCGTCTCTAGATTCCCACGAGCAGTACTTC. Translating gives CASSLASLDSHEQYF. Supplemented by reference TRBV7-9 and TRBJ2-7, the full variable domain reads DTGVSQNPRHKITKRGQNVTFRCDPISEHNRLYWYRQTLGQGPEFLTYFQNEAQLEKSRLLSDRFSAERPKGSFSTLEIQRTEQGDSAMYLCASSLASLDSHEQYFGPGTRLTVT.

The genes are TRBV4-1 and TRBJ2-6, with 11 bases identical to TRBD1. V lost 4 bases and J lost 1; bases outside the gene matches: 3. The length of the CDR3 is 17 residues. Germline V gene sequence: CDR1 MGHRA, CDR2 YSYEKL. CDR3: CASSLGQGESGANVLTF. The CDR3 DNA follows: TGCGCCAGCAGCCTGGGACAGGGGGAATCTGGGGCCAACGTCCTGACTTTC.

This sequence joins TRBV29-1 and TRBJ2-7; 7 positions agree with TRBD1. Looked up from germline, CDR1 is SQVTM and CDR2 is ANQGSEA. V lost 5 bases and J lost 3; bases outside the gene matches: 7. There are 13 residues in the CDR3. In nucleotides, the CDR3 is TGCAGCGTTCAACAGGGGATAGACTACGAGCAGTACTTC. Translation gives CSVQQGIDYEQYF.

The gene calls are TRBV7-2 and TRBJ2-5; 14 nucleotides match TRBD2. Germline values: CDR1 SGHTA, CDR2 FQGNSA. The CDR3 has 18 residues. Germline trimming cut 4 bases from V and 5 bases from J; bases unmatched to any gene: 12. This CDR3 reads CASSSSRTSGGLEETQYF. In DNA, the CDR3 is TGTGCCAGCAGCTCCTCAAGGACTAGCGGGGGGCTAGAGGAGACCCAGTACTTC. The complete variable domain, with remaining parts taken from reference TRBV7-2 and TRBJ2-5, reads GAGVSQSPSNKVTEKGKDVELRCDPISGHTALYWYRQSLGQGLEFLIYFQGNSAPDKSGLPSDRFSAERTGGSVSTLTIQRTQQEDSAVYLCASSSSRTSGGLEETQYFGPGTRLLVL.

The chain combines TRBV11-2 with TRBJ2-1; 10 bases are a match to TRBD2. This CDR3 is 16 amino acids long. The V gene's germline CDR1 is SGHAT and CDR2 FQNNGV. V lost 4 bases, J lost 4 bases, and 7 bases stayed unmatched. The CDR3 sequence: CASSSLAGGQYNEQFF. CDR3 DNA: TGTGCCAGCAGCTCGTTAGCGGGAGGTCAGTACAATGAGCAGTTCTTC.